The clone carrying this TCR beta chain was detected a few times. The antigen remains undetermined. At one end, the junction sequence differs from germline, possibly due to a read error. The data originate from a study of T cells in Graves' hyperthyroidism and ophthalmopathy. Regarding the study as a whole: The blood repertoire included most of the expanded thyroid clonotypes above 0.001. Ophthalmopathy, which appeared later, was predicted by the model a median about 6.8 months before onset.

CDR3 length equals 11 residues. Germline V lookup: CDR1 DFQATT, CDR2 SNEGSKA (reference sequence). The diagnostic basis comprised clinical symptoms, serum thyroxine and TRAb, thyroid ultrasound and orbital computed tomography. An approximately 10 ml volume of fresh peripheral blood provided the PBMCs. RNA transcripts provided the source from which TCR beta CDR3 regions were amplified. In the first-round RT-PCR of the TCR CDR3, the HTBI primer set was used. Each CDR3 protein is one row after TCRdb ran MiXCR on the multiplex PCR reads. The sample holds some 440,000 distinct CDR3 sequences, around 16% seen once.

This sequence was found in a woman younger than 35 with Graves' hyperthyroidism. This chain connects TRBV20-1 to TRBJ1-3; D is unclear. The sequencing sample was made of blood. As DNA, the CDR3 is TGCGGTGCTACCCTGGCGAACACCATATATTTT. Translated: CGATLANTIYF.